This T cell receptor (beta chain) is drawn from a study of T cell responses to AZD1222 COVID-19 vaccine. Study findings and constraints: The peak T cell response came first, and repertoires were sampled only after it. Spike-specific TCR repertoires showed rising breadth and depth after two AZD1222 doses. Donor demographics were predominantly white British with a female majority; clonal diversity may be underestimated.

Libraries were prepared by immunoSEQ multiplex PCR; TCRdb keeps only in-frame clonotypes and omits some of them. Of 180,000 or so clones in the sample, approximately 94% are singletons; the top ten hold approximately 0.69%. A remark on this clone: Antigen: not known.

The receptor was derived from an adult in good health. The material sequenced was peripheral blood, taken on day 0 of AZD1222 vaccination.

The CDR3 DNA sequence: TGTGCCAGCAGTCGTTCTGGGACTAGCGGGATAGGGAATGAGCAGTTCTTC. This encodes CASSRSGTSGIGNEQFF. This sequence joins TRBV27 and TRBJ2-1, with 13 bases aligning to TRBD2. This CDR3 has 17 amino acids. Per germline, CDR1 MNHEY and CDR2 SMNVEV (reference sequence). The J segment lost 7 bases and the V segment lost 5 bases, leaving 11 bases of the junction unmatched.